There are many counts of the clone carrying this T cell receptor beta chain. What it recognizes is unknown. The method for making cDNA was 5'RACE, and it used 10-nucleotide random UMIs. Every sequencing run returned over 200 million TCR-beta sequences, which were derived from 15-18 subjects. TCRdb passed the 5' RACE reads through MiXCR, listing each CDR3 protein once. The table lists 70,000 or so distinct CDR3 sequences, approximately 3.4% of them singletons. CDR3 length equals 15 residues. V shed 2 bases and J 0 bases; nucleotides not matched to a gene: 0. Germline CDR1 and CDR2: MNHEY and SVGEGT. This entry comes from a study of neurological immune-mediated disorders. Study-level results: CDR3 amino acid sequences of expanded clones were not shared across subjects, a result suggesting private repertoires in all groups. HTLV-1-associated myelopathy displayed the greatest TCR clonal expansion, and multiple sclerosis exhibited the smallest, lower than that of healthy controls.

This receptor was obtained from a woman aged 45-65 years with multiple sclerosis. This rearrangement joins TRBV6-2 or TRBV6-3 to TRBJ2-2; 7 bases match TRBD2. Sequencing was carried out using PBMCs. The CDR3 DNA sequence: TGTGCCAGCAGTTACCTAGCGGCGAACACCGGGGAGCTGTTTTTT. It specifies CASSYLAANTGELFF.